This entry features one TCR beta chain sequence. Antigen unknown. PCR used 60 Vbeta primers and 13 Jbeta primers. TCRdb keeps only in-frame clones here, not all; method: immunoSEQ multiplex PCR. The data contain fewer than 150,000 clones, approximately 85% of them singletons. Germline V gives CDR1 KGHSH, CDR2 LQKENI. Trimming cost V 2 bases and J 2 bases, with 10 bases left between them. The CDR3 is made up of 15 amino acids. Everyone who donated was a healthy bone marrow donor. The sample originates from a study of cytomegalovirus exposure and HLA in healthy donors. Study results and caveats: A later analysis by the authors found several of the most significant clusters apparently linked to common viral pathogens.

Sequences were obtained from PBMCs. This TCR came from a young woman in good health and CMV-seropositive. V gene TRBV18 combines with J gene TRBJ1-5; D not resolved. CDR3 nucleotides: TGTGCCAGCTCACCAGCGGGCGTGGGCAATCAGCCCCAGCATTTT. It yields the protein CASSPAGVGNQPQHF.